The next 5 T cell receptor beta chains were all read from a single sample in a study of technical replicates of blood from a few donors. TCRdb's table, derived via immunoSEQ multiplex PCR, lists solely in-frame clones and lacks some. The sample holds about 49,000 clones; about 94% are singletons and the top ten take 3% to 5%. Sequenced material: PBMCs. The receptors stem from a human donor in good health. Some clones in this sample may be carry-over from other donors' samples.

The gene calls are TRBV7-2 and TRBJ2-7; D gene unclear. V lost 2 bases and J lost 0, with 11 bases in between. Germline-derived CDR1 and CDR2 are SGHTA and FQGNSA. This CDR3 spans 15 amino acids. The CDR3 coding sequence is TGTGCCAGCAGCTTAACCCTGGGCCGCTCCTACGAGCAGTACTTC. Translating it yields CASSLTLGRSYEQYF.

This clone was seen a few times. The chain recombines TRBV7-8 with TRBJ2-2; 10 bases are shared with TRBD2. The CDR3 has 19 amino acids. Trimming at V came to 3 bases and at J to 7 bases, leaving 17 bases not matched to a gene. CDR1 and CDR2 from the germline V gene are SGHVS and FQNEAQ. The DNA of the CDR3 is TGTGCCAGCAGCTTGGAAATCAGGAACCAGCGGGGGGGAATCGGGGAGCTGTTTTTT. This encodes CASSLEIRNQRGGIGELFF.

V is TRBV5-1 and J is TRBJ2-7, with a possible D match to TRBD2 (6 bases). The CDR3 totals 18 residues. Germline CDR1 reads SGHRS; CDR2 reads YFSETQ. V lost 3 bases, J lost 4 bases, and 26 bases lay in between. The CDR3 is CASSSQGVGGTGLYEQYF. The CDR3 coding sequence is TGCGCCAGCAGCTCACAAGGAGTTGGCGGGACCGGCCTATACGAGCAGTACTTC.

V and J are TRBV11-3 and TRBJ2-1; perhaps TRBD1 as D (6 bases). Germline-derived CDR1 and CDR2 are SGHNT and YENEEA. There are 16 residues in the CDR3. The germline V and J ends were trimmed by 3 bases and 2 bases, with 14 bases remaining between them. CDR3 DNA sequence: TGTGCCAGCAGCTTTGCAGGGGTAACCCCCTACAATGAGCAGTTCTTC. This translates into CASSFAGVTPYNEQFF.

This chain joins TRBV7-8 and TRBJ1-2; 9 nucleotides agree with TRBD1. V was pared by 1 base and J by 2 bases, with 11 bases of the junction left unmatched. CDR1 and CDR2 (germline): SGHVS, FQNEAQ. The CDR3 loop spans 18 amino acids. In nucleotides, the CDR3 is TGTGCCAGCAGCTTAGTGATTCGGGGGACAGGGACCAACTATGGCTACACCTTC. The encoded protein is CASSLVIRGTGTNYGYTF.